These 32 T cell receptor beta chains came from one sample sequenced in a study of siplizumab effects on memory and regulatory T cells. Produced via immunoSEQ multiplex PCR; TCRdb's table is partial and in-frame only. The sample has about 100,000 clones; 80% to 95% are singletons. The sequenced sample consisted of non-Treg CD4+ T cells sorted from blood. These receptors came from a human donor in good health.

The chain carries TRBV6-1 and TRBJ2-5, with 10 nucleotides matching TRBD2. The ends lost 6 bases at V and 5 bases at J; junction bases unmatched: 6. CDR1 is MNHNS, CDR2 SASEGT, per germline. This CDR3 has 14 amino acids. This chain's CDR3 is CASRLAGGGETQYF. Here the CDR3 DNA reads TGTGCCAGCAGGTTAGCGGGAGGAGGGGAGACCCAGTACTTC.

The chain couples TRBV7-3 to TRBJ1-1; no clear D gene. Trimming cost V 9 bases and J 3 bases, with 11 bases left between them. The CDR3 sequence is 12 residues long. Looked up from germline, CDR1 is SGHTA and CDR2 is FQGTGA. The CDR3 coding sequence is TGTGCCAGTGGGGATGGACACACTGAAGCTTTCTTT. It specifies CASGDGHTEAFF. Based on the CDR3 plus reference TRBV7-3 and TRBJ1-1, the full variable domain is GAGVSQTPSNKVTEKGKYVELRCDPISGHTALYWYRQSLGQGPEFLIYFQGTGAADDSGLPNDRFFAVRPEGSVSTLKIQRTERGDSAVYLCASGDGHTEAFFGQGTRLTVV.

This clone was counted a single time. The chain links TRBV7-9 to TRBJ2-7; D gene unclear. The germline V gene encodes CDR1 SEHNR and CDR2 FQNEAQ (reference sequence). Trimming took off 5 bases at V and 5 bases at J, with 19 bases between the two ends. The CDR3 consists of 15 residues. The CDR3 region has the DNA TGTGCCAGCAGCCCCCGCCGCGGCGGAAACCACGAGCAGTACTTC. Its protein is CASSPRRGGNHEQYF. Filled out from reference TRBV7-9 and TRBJ2-7, the complete variable domain reads DTGVSQNPRHKITKRGQNVTFRCDPISEHNRLYWYRQTLGQGPEFLTYFQNEAQLEKSRLLSDRFSAERPKGSFSTLEIQRTEQGDSAMYLCASSPRRGGNHEQYFGPGTRLTVT.

This sequence joins TRBV12-5 and TRBJ2-1, with 7 bases lining up with TRBD2. The V and J ends lost 9 bases and 0 bases, in that order; junction bases with no gene match: 8. This CDR3 contains 15 residues. Per the germline V gene, CDR1 is LGHNT and CDR2 is FRNRAP. The CDR3 nucleotides are TGTGCTAGCGGGACTCAGCGGGGCTCCTACAATGAGCAGTTCTTC. It yields the protein CASGTQRGSYNEQFF.

The J gene is TRBJ2-5, the V gene TRBV28, with a tentative D call TRBD1 (8 bases). The length of the CDR3 is 15 residues. The germline V gene has CDR1 MDHEN and CDR2 SYDVKM. Trimming shortened V by 5 bases and J by 9 bases, and 22 bases separated the two germline ends. CDR3 sequence: CASSRGGTGRLAQYF. The CDR3 DNA follows: TGTGCCAGCAGTAGGGGAGGGACAGGACGTCTGGCCCAGTACTTC.

The chain is built from TRBV28 and TRBJ1-2, with D maybe TRBD1 (6 bases). Germline loops: CDR1 MDHEN, CDR2 SYDVKM. The CDR3 spans 12 residues. Trimming took 6 bases from V and 5 from J, leaving 10 bases between them. Here the CDR3 reads CASRGRGYGYTF. CDR3 DNA sequence: TGTGCCAGCAGGGGCAGGGGTTATGGCTACACCTTC.

V is TRBV4-2 and J is TRBJ1-4; D gene ambiguous. Germline assignment: CDR1 LGHNA and CDR2 YNFKEQ. This CDR3 is built from 15 residues. V was shortened by 2 bases and J by 1 base, with 8 bases between the two germline ends. The CDR3 is CASSQRVLTNEKLFF. The CDR3 DNA follows: TGTGCCAGCAGCCAAAGAGTCCTAACTAATGAAAAACTGTTTTTT.

As DNA, the CDR3 is TGTGCCAGTAGTATAGTCCACAGGGAGACCACTGAAGCTTTCTTT. Translating it yields CASSIVHRETTEAFF. The V gene is TRBV19, the J gene TRBJ1-1, with D possibly TRBD1 on 6 matching bases. Trimming left V 1 base short and J 4 bases short, with 13 bases between. The CDR3 is 15 residues long. From germline, CDR1 is LNHDA and CDR2 SQIVND (reference sequence).

The rearrangement joins TRBV7-2 to TRBJ2-5, with D perhaps being TRBD1 or TRBD2 (5 bases each). The V gene's germline CDR1 is SGHTA and CDR2 FQGNSA. This CDR3 spans 13 amino acids. The germline V and J ends were trimmed by 8 bases and 5 bases, with 15 bases remaining between them. The CDR3 sequence: CASRYPGRETQYF. The CDR3 coding sequence is TGTGCCAGCCGATACCCGGGGCGTGAGACCCAGTACTTC.

The rearrangement joins TRBV4-3 to TRBJ1-4, with D maybe TRBD1 (5 bases). The germline V and J ends were trimmed by 0 bases and 8 bases, with 16 bases remaining between them. This CDR3 comprises 16 residues. The germline CDR1 and CDR2 sequences are LGHNA and YSLEER. Here the CDR3 reads CASSQDLVRTTEKLFF. The CDR3, as DNA: TGCGCCAGCAGCCAAGATCTCGTTCGGACAACCGAAAAACTGTTTTTT.

V gene TRBV10-3 combines with J gene TRBJ2-7; possibly TRBD1 for D (5 bases). The V end was cut by 6 bases, the J end by 0 bases, with 9 bases between. Germline loops: CDR1 ENHRY, CDR2 SYGVKD. CDR3 length equals 13 residues. Here the CDR3 DNA reads TGTGCCATCAGGGCAGGGTCCTCCTACGAGCAGTACTTC. Amino acid sequence: CAIRAGSSYEQYF.

The count of this clone is one. This CDR3 is CATSTRGSGTYGYTF. The CDR3 DNA follows: TGTGCCACCAGCACGAGGGGATCGGGAACTTATGGCTACACCTTC. The chain recombines TRBV15 with TRBJ1-2, with D perhaps matching TRBD1 (5 bases). V gave up 4 bases and J gave up 5 bases, with 17 bases separating them. CDR1 and CDR2 from the germline V gene are LNHNV and YYDKDF (reference sequence). The CDR3 runs 15 residues.

This chain links TRBV9 with TRBJ2-3, with TRBD2 matching over 10 bases. The V gene end was trimmed by 0 bases and the J gene end by 6 bases; junction bases not matched to a gene: 4. The germline CDR1 and CDR2 sequences are SGDLS and YYNGEE. The CDR3 is 15 residues long. The CDR3 here is CASSVAALAGDTQYF. CDR3 DNA sequence: TGTGCCAGCAGCGTAGCTGCACTAGCGGGGGATACGCAGTATTTT.

Comment on this clone: Sequence at one end of the junction differs from germline and may be a read error. This rearrangement joins TRBV2 to TRBJ2-3; 8 bases agree with TRBD2. The CDR3 is made up of 16 amino acids. The germline gives CDR1 SNHLY, CDR2 FYNNEI. CDR3 protein: CARSEKSGSRTDTQYF. The CDR3 DNA reads as TGTGCCAGAAGTGAGAAGAGCGGGAGTAGAACAGATACGCAGTATTTT.

The chain combines TRBV2 with TRBJ2-3, with 10 positions matching TRBD2. The CDR3 loop spans 14 amino acids. Germline V lookup: CDR1 SNHLY, CDR2 FYNNEI. The V and J ends lost 6 bases and 3 bases, in that order; junction bases with no gene match: 3. The CDR3 nucleotides read TGTGCCAGCAGGGGACTAGCGAGAACAGATACGCAGTATTTT. Protein sequence: CASRGLARTDTQYF.

The V gene is TRBV4-2, the J gene TRBJ2-7; 7 positions match TRBD2. Trimming at V came to 1 base and at J to 0 bases, leaving 6 bases not matched to a gene. Germline lookup yields CDR1 LGHNA and CDR2 YNFKEQ. This CDR3 region has 16 residues. CDR3 protein: CASSQVSGRSSYEQYF. In DNA form, the CDR3 reads TGTGCCAGCAGCCAAGTTAGCGGGCGGAGCTCCTACGAGCAGTACTTC.

The chain links TRBV11-3 to TRBJ2-1; TRBD1 is a possible D gene (6 bases). This CDR3 has 15 amino acids. Germline V gene data show CDR1 as SGHNT and CDR2 as YENEEA. The V gene lost 2 bases and the J gene lost 5 bases, with 13 bases spanning the gap. CDR3 sequence: CASSLTGLRDNEQFF. CDR3 DNA sequence: TGTGCCAGCAGCTTAACAGGGTTGAGGGACAATGAGCAGTTCTTC.

The J gene is TRBJ1-2, the V gene TRBV29-1, with D unclear. V lost 7 bases, J lost 5 bases, and 8 bases lay in between. The CDR3 covers 10 residues. CDR1 and CDR2 (germline): SQVTM, ANQGSEA. In DNA, the CDR3 is TGCAGCGCCGACAAGTATGGCTACACCTTC. Translated, it gives CSADKYGYTF.

The chain combines TRBV6-6 with TRBJ1-1; 7 bases match TRBD1. Germline trimming cut 3 bases from V and 1 base from J; bases unmatched to any gene: 5. Germline V gives CDR1 MNHNY, CDR2 SVGAGI (reference sequence). This CDR3 region has 15 residues. This CDR3 is CASSYQDRRNTEAFF. The CDR3 nucleotides read TGTGCCAGCAGTTATCAGGACAGGCGGAACACTGAAGCTTTCTTT.

The rearrangement links TRBV6-1 to TRBJ2-7, with 12 bases lining up with TRBD2. CDR1 is MNHNS and CDR2 is SASEGT in the germline V gene. This CDR3 is 14 amino acids long. Germline trimming cut 5 bases from V and 4 bases from J; bases unmatched to any gene: 3. The CDR3 bases are TGTGCCAGCAGTATAGGACTAGCGGGATACGAGCAGTACTTC. It yields the protein CASSIGLAGYEQYF.

The chain combines TRBV10-2 with TRBJ2-1; no firm D call. The germline V gene has CDR1 WSHSY and CDR2 SAAADI. V was trimmed by 3 bases and J by 0 bases, leaving 6 bases between them. This CDR3 region has 14 residues. The chain's CDR3 is CASSEEYSYNEQFF. For the CDR3, the DNA is TGCGCCAGCAGTGAAGAGTACTCCTACAATGAGCAGTTCTTC.

This rearrangement joins TRBV2 to TRBJ2-1, with TRBD2 matching over 8 bases. The germline V gene has CDR1 SNHLY and CDR2 FYNNEI. The CDR3 spans 18 residues. V was clipped by 1 base and J by 0 bases; unmatched bases: 8. In DNA form, the CDR3 reads TGTGCCAGCAGTGAAGGAATTAGCGGGATCAGCTCCTACAATGAGCAGTTCTTC. This codes for CASSEGISGISSYNEQFF. The entire variable domain, with the rest obtained from reference TRBV2 and TRBJ2-1, is as follows: EPEVTQTPSHQVTQMGQEVILRCVPISNHLYFYWYRQILGQKVEFLVSFYNNEISEKSEIFDDQFSVERPDGSNFTLKIRSTKLEDSAMYFCASSEGISGISSYNEQFFGPGTRLTVL.

The chain has TRBV7-2 and TRBJ2-4; the match to TRBD1 covers 10 bases. Germline V gives CDR1 SGHTA, CDR2 FQGNSA. J gave up 1 base and V 5 bases, and 8 bases lay outside the gene matches. This CDR3 region has 17 residues. CDR3 protein: CASSDTGTGAAKNIQYF. CDR3 coding DNA: TGTGCCAGCAGCGATACCGGGACAGGGGCCGCCAAAAACATTCAGTACTTC.

The genes are TRBV5-6 and TRBJ2-4, with 8 bases that match TRBD1. Germline lookup yields CDR1 SGHDT and CDR2 YYEEEE. This CDR3 is 14 amino acids long. The ends lost 4 bases at V and 12 bases at J; junction bases unmatched: 12. CDR3 sequence reads: CASSHRGQGRAQYF. In DNA form, the CDR3 reads TGTGCCAGCAGCCACCGTGGACAGGGAAGGGCTCAGTACTTC.

The chain links TRBV18 to TRBJ2-3; no clear D gene. Trimming pared 8 bases from V and 1 base from J, leaving 7 bases between. Germline CDR1 KGHSH, CDR2 LQKENI. This CDR3 spans 12 amino acids. DNA for the CDR3: TGTGCCAGCACCCCTGGCACAGATACGCAGTATTTT. Protein sequence: CASTPGTDTQYF.

The chain employs TRBV9 and TRBJ2-7; D gene ambiguous. This CDR3 is built from 14 residues. V lost 1 base and J 1 base, leaving 9 bases between the germline ends. CDR1 and CDR2 from the germline V gene are SGDLS and YYNGEE. In nucleotides, the CDR3 is TGTGCCAGCAGCGTACGCCCAGGTTCCTACGAGCAGTACTTC. This sequence encodes CASSVRPGSYEQYF. The entire variable domain, with the rest obtained from reference TRBV9 and TRBJ2-7, is as follows: DSGVTQTPKHLITATGQRVTLRCSPRSGDLSVYWYQQSLDQGLQFLIQYYNGEERAKGNILERFSAQQFPDLHSELNLSSLELGDSALYFCASSVRPGSYEQYFGPGTRLTVT.

V and J are TRBV9 and TRBJ1-1, with 10 positions matching TRBD1. The ends lost 0 bases at V and 5 bases at J; junction bases unmatched: 1. CDR3 length: 14 residues. From germline, CDR1 is SGDLS and CDR2 YYNGEE. CDR3 region: CASSVGQGATEAFF. CDR3 coding DNA: TGTGCCAGCAGCGTAGGACAGGGGGCTACTGAAGCTTTCTTT.

This clone was seen just once. J is TRBJ2-6 and V is TRBV7-2; D tentatively fits TRBD1 or TRBD2 (5 bases each). This CDR3 has 19 amino acids. Germline lookup yields CDR1 SGHTA and CDR2 FQGNSA. Trimming cost V 4 bases and J 5 bases, with 24 bases left between them. The CDR3 DNA reads as TGTGCCAGCAGCTCTAAAGGGGACGCGGTGCGCCGGAGGGCCAACGTCCTGACTTTC. This codes for CASSSKGDAVRRRANVLTF.

The gene calls are TRBV5-1 and TRBJ2-3; 10 nucleotides align to TRBD2. The CDR3 runs to 16 residues. Germline-derived CDR1 and CDR2 are SGHRS and YFSETQ. J gave up 1 base and V 6 bases, and 8 bases lay outside the gene matches. The CDR3: CASTRGSGRGTDTQYF. The CDR3 coding sequence is TGCGCCAGCACCCGGGGGAGCGGGAGGGGCACAGATACGCAGTATTTT.

In this sample, this clone turned up a few times. V is TRBV27 and J is TRBJ1-1; unclear D gene. V was pared by 5 bases and J by 1 base, with 8 bases between. The germline CDR1 and CDR2 sequences are MNHEY and SMNVEV (reference sequence). The CDR3 contains 13 residues. The CDR3 DNA reads TGTGCCAGCAGTCTTACCCAGAACACTGAAGCTTTCTTT. Translation gives CASSLTQNTEAFF.

The chain combines TRBV6-1 with TRBJ1-3; D is unresolved. Germline CDR1 and CDR2: MNHNS and SASEGT. This CDR3 contains 13 residues. Trimming left V 8 bases short and J 0 bases short, with 8 bases between. The CDR3 reads CASSRISGNTIYF. The CDR3 bases are TGTGCCAGCTCCCGTATCTCTGGAAACACCATATATTTT.

V gene TRBV5-1 combines with J gene TRBJ2-1, with D maybe TRBD1 (6 bases). Germline assignment: CDR1 SGHRS and CDR2 YFSETQ. The CDR3 spans 17 residues. The V end lost 0 bases, the J end lost 0 bases, and 13 bases lay between the germline ends. The CDR3 DNA follows: TGCGCCAGCAGCTTGGTTTTTGGACAGACCTCCTACAATGAGCAGTTCTTC. Its protein product is CASSLVFGQTSYNEQFF.